The T cell receptor (beta chain) under discussion was sequenced for a study of blood T cell repertoires in COVID-19. Study at large: Donors in the United States, Italy and Spain gave samples during acute or convalescent COVID-19.

Original processing notes: The assay estimated nucleated cells by amplifying reference gene primers. Some clones are missing from TCRdb's copy, which holds only in-frame ones; the method was immunoSEQ multiplex PCR. V, J and clone size were drawn from that table, and D and trimming were deduced from the DNA. Of some 49,000 clones in the sample, over 85% were seen once. The length of the CDR3 is 15 residues. The trim removed 9 bases at V and 0 bases at J, leaving 9 bases unmatched. Germline V gene lookup returns CDR1 SNHLY and CDR2 FYNNEI. The chain carries TRBV2 and TRBJ2-3; 7 bases line up with TRBD2. Sequenced input: peripheral blood. The TCR sequence derives from a man between 60 and 70 years old with COVID-19, enrolled during active disease. CDR3 DNA sequence: TGTGCCAGTACCGTTCTAGCGGCTAGCACAGATACGCAGTATTTT. This sequence encodes CASTVLAASTDTQYF. The whole variable domain, remainder taken from reference TRBV2 and TRBJ2-3, is EPEVTQTPSHQVTQMGQEVILRCVPISNHLYFYWYRQILGQKVEFLVSFYNNEISEKSEIFDDQFSVERPDGSNFTLKIRSTKLEDSAMYFCASTVLAASTDTQYFGPGTRLTVL.